The 21 T cell receptor beta chains reported below all come from one sample, sequenced in a study of blood T cell repertoires in COVID-19. Sequencing was performed with immunoSEQ multiplex PCR; in TCRdb, only in-frame clones are kept and a portion is missing. The top ten hold more than 0.95% of the sample, which has 350,000 to 450,000 clones, 75% to 90% seen once. Material: PBMCs or T cells enriched from blood (not recorded which). The receptors come from a man aged 25-45 years who had recovered from COVID-19.

V and J are TRBV7-6 and TRBJ1-4, with 9 bases that match TRBD1. The germline V gene has CDR1 SGHVS and CDR2 FNYEAQ. The CDR3 runs to 15 residues. The J segment lost 7 bases and the V segment lost 5 bases, leaving 8 bases of the junction unmatched. CDR3 sequence (DNA): TGTGCCAGCAGCATTCAACAGGGGGCGCTTGAAAAACTGTTTTTT. Translated, it gives CASSIQQGALEKLFF.

The V and J genes are TRBV5-1 and TRBJ1-6; tentatively, D is TRBD1 (5 bases). Per germline, CDR1 SGHRS and CDR2 YFSETQ. Trimming cost V 5 bases and J 9 bases, with 12 bases left between them. This CDR3 comprises 13 residues. CDR3 nucleotide sequence: TGCGCCAGCAGGGACAAAACTGGTTCACCCCTCCACTTT. This encodes CASRDKTGSPLHF.

The V gene is TRBV3-1 (or the pseudogene TRBV3-2), the J gene TRBJ1-5; D possibly corresponds to TRBD1 (6 bases). This CDR3 region has 15 residues. Trimming cost V 0 bases and J 7 bases, with 13 bases left between them. Germline CDR1 LGHDT, CDR2 YNNKEL (reference sequence). The DNA of the CDR3 is TGTGCCAGCAGCCAAGAAGGGGGAGGGGCCCAGCCCCAGCATTTT. Its translation is CASSQEGGGAQPQHF.

The CDR3 DNA sequence: TGTGCCAGCAGCTCCCACAGGGTCGAGCAGTACTTC. Amino acids: CASSSHRVEQYF. The genes are TRBV7-8 and TRBJ2-7, with D possibly matching TRBD1 (6 bases). This CDR3 has 12 residues. The germline V gene encodes CDR1 SGHVS and CDR2 FQNEAQ. V lost 4 bases and J lost 6, with 10 bases in between.

This clone has just a few counts. This chain joins TRBV3-1 (or the pseudogene TRBV3-2) and TRBJ2-1; D is possibly TRBD1 (6 bases). CDR1 and CDR2 from the germline V gene are LGHDT and YNNKEL (reference sequence). The length of the CDR3 is 14 residues. V lost 4 bases to trimming and J lost 9 bases, with 16 bases between them. The CDR3 protein is CASSPQEGVGEQFF. The CDR3 DNA is TGTGCCAGCAGCCCGCAAGAGGGGGTTGGTGAGCAGTTCTTC.

The chain uses TRBV30 and TRBJ2-3; 8 bases align to TRBD2. V lost 0 bases, J lost 5 bases, and 4 bases stayed unmatched. CDR1 GTSNPN and CDR2 SVGIG come from the germline V gene (reference sequence). This CDR3 has 14 residues. DNA of the CDR3: TGTGCCTGGAGTGTACTCCGGGAGGGAGATACGCAGTATTTT. This sequence encodes CAWSVLREGDTQYF. Full variable domain (rest looked up from reference TRBV30 and TRBJ2-3): SQTIHQWPATLVQPVGSPLSLECTVEGTSNPNLYWYRQAAGRGLQLLFYSVGIGQISSEVPQNLSASRPQDRQFILSSKKLLLSDSGFYLCAWSVLREGDTQYFGPGTRLTVL.

CDR3 bases: TGTGCCAGCAGCTTAAATACAGGGCTTAACCCGTACTTC. It yields the protein CASSLNTGLNPYF. The chain has TRBV7-9 and TRBJ2-4; perhaps TRBD1 as D (6 bases). The V end was cut by 2 bases, the J end by 15 bases, with 17 bases between. The CDR3 sequence is 13 residues long. CDR1 and CDR2 from the germline V gene are SEHNR and FQNEAQ (reference sequence).

V is TRBV12-3 or TRBV12-4 and J is TRBJ2-5; the D gene is possibly TRBD2 (6 bases). Trimming cost V 3 bases and J 7 bases, with 6 bases left between them. The CDR3 is made up of 11 amino acids. The chain's CDR3 is CASSLGGTQYF. The CDR3 region has the DNA TGTGCCAGCAGTTTGGGGGGGACCCAGTACTTC.

The V gene is TRBV28, the J gene TRBJ2-7; TRBD2 is a possible D gene (6 bases). Trimming left V 1 base short and J 4 bases short, with 20 bases between. CDR3 length equals 17 residues. In germline, CDR1 is MDHEN, CDR2 SYDVKM. The CDR3: CASSLSNRGTVAYEQYF. For the CDR3, the DNA is TGTGCCAGCAGTTTATCAAACCGCGGGACTGTGGCTTACGAGCAGTACTTC.

The chain links TRBV19 to TRBJ1-2; no reliable D call. The CDR3 is 12 amino acids. The V gene lost 0 bases and the J gene lost 4 bases, with 3 bases spanning the gap. Germline CDR1 LNHDA, CDR2 SQIVND (reference sequence). CDR3 sequence: CASSIDVYGYTF. Written as DNA, the CDR3 is TGTGCCAGTAGTATAGACGTCTATGGCTACACCTTC.

The gene calls are TRBV24-1 and TRBJ2-7; TRBD1 might be the D (5 bases). This CDR3 spans 14 amino acids. The V end was cut by 7 bases, the J end by 1 base, with 13 bases between. Germline CDR1 KGHDR, CDR2 SFDVKD. DNA for the CDR3: TGTGCCACCAGGGAGTCAGGGCCTTCCTACGAGCAGTACTTC. Its translation is CATRESGPSYEQYF.

This clone was detected only once. Other nucleotide sequences from this sample produce the same CDR3. The rearrangement uses TRBV24-1 and TRBJ2-1; 8 nucleotides match TRBD2. Trimming at V came to 9 bases and at J to 4 bases, leaving 7 bases not matched to a gene. The CDR3 has 14 amino acids. Germline CDR1 is KGHDR and CDR2 is SFDVKD. CDR3 sequence reads: CATSLAGGYNEQFF. The CDR3 DNA follows: TGTGCCACCTCCCTGGCGGGAGGTTACAATGAGCAGTTCTTC.

This chain joins TRBV4-1 and TRBJ2-3; the D gene is possibly TRBD2 (5 bases). Trimming left V 1 base short and J 4 bases short, with 6 bases between. This CDR3 is built from 13 residues. Germline V lookup: CDR1 MGHRA, CDR2 YSYEKL. In DNA, the CDR3 is TGCGCCAGCAGCCAAGTGGAGGCAGATACGCAGTATTTT. Its protein is CASSQVEADTQYF.

As for this clone: This sample includes further DNA sequences coding for the same CDR3. The chain couples TRBV2 to TRBJ2-7; D unresolved. Germline V gives CDR1 SNHLY, CDR2 FYNNEI. CDR3 size: 12 residues. V was trimmed by 4 bases and J by 3 bases, leaving 7 bases between them. CDR3 protein: CASSGQNYEQYF. For the CDR3, the DNA is TGTGCCAGCAGTGGGCAGAACTACGAGCAGTACTTC.

The chain has TRBV28 and TRBJ2-1, with D unclear. Trimming shortened V by 6 bases and J by 9 bases, and 12 bases separated the two germline ends. This CDR3 comprises 12 residues. Germline V gives CDR1 MDHEN, CDR2 SYDVKM. The CDR3 DNA is TGTGCCAGCAGCCATCAAGAGAGTGAGCAGTTCTTC. This translates into CASSHQESEQFF.

Comments on this clone: The junction departs from the called germline gene at one end, perhaps through a read error. The rearrangement links TRBV12-3 or TRBV12-4 to TRBJ1-1; D is undetermined. The CDR3 contains 12 residues. As DNA, the CDR3 is TGTGCCAGCAGTTTAGCGCAATCTGAGGCTTTCTTT. Translation gives CASSLAQSEAFF.

The rearrangement joins TRBV7-9 to TRBJ2-7, with a weak D call TRBD1 (5 bases). This CDR3 region has 15 residues. V lost 5 bases, J lost 5 bases, and 19 bases lay in between. The germline CDR1 and CDR2 sequences are SEHNR and FQNEAQ (reference sequence). CDR3 sequence (DNA): TGTGCCAGCAGCCCCGTCGACAGCGTACTTGACGAGCAGTACTTC. Translated: CASSPVDSVLDEQYF.

The chain uses TRBV5-5 and TRBJ2-3; 10 bases match TRBD2. Unmatched junction bases numbered 14, after V lost 5 bases and J lost 5 bases. Germline V gives CDR1 SGHKS, CDR2 YYEKEE (reference sequence). There are 17 residues in the CDR3. CDR3 in amino acids: CASRLAGGLAGVDTQYF. In nucleotides, the CDR3 is TGTGCCAGCAGGCTCGCGGGCGGGCTAGCGGGAGTAGATACGCAGTATTTT.

This rearrangement joins TRBV19 to TRBJ2-1, with 10 bases aligning to TRBD2. CDR1 LNHDA and CDR2 SQIVND come from the germline V gene (reference sequence). Trimming removed 8 bases from V and 8 bases from J; junction bases left unmatched: 6. The CDR3 extends over 13 amino acids. Here the CDR3 reads CASHGLAADEQFF. For the CDR3, the DNA is TGTGCCAGTCACGGACTAGCGGCGGATGAGCAGTTCTTC.

This chain uses TRBV6-5 with TRBJ1-2, with 8 bases matching TRBD1. The CDR3 contains 16 residues. V lost 1 base, J lost 5 bases, and 9 bases stayed unmatched. CDR1 is MNHEY, CDR2 SVGAGI, per germline. The CDR3 reads CASSYFPGQGPYGYTF. The CDR3 DNA sequence: TGTGCCAGCAGTTACTTTCCAGGACAGGGACCTTATGGCTACACCTTC.

The chain uses TRBV6-5 and TRBJ2-2, with unresolved D. The CDR3 runs 13 residues. The ends were cut back, 3 bases at V and 5 bases at J, with 7 bases in the middle. Germline CDR1 is MNHEY and CDR2 is SVGAGI. Here the CDR3 DNA reads TGTGCCAGCAGTTATCTCGGGACCGGGGAGCTGTTTTTT. Its protein product is CASSYLGTGELFF.